A single sample is the source of the 32 T cell receptor beta chains below, sequenced in a study of blood T cell repertoires in COVID-19. Profiled with immunoSEQ multiplex PCR; TCRdb holds only in-frame clones, not every one. The sample lists about 340,000 clones; almost 90% were seen once. Sequencing was done on a sample of peripheral blood. The receptors originated from a woman aged 70-85 years with COVID-19, enrolled during active disease.

V and J are TRBV2 and TRBJ1-6, with 10 nucleotides matching TRBD1. The germline V gene has CDR1 SNHLY and CDR2 FYNNEI. The CDR3 length is 14 residues. Trimming at V came to 3 bases and at J to 14 bases, leaving 7 bases not matched to a gene. The CDR3 is CASSEGTGVITLHF. In nucleotides, the CDR3 is TGTGCCAGCAGTGAGGGGACAGGGGTTATCACCCTCCACTTT. Looking up the rest from reference TRBV2 and TRBJ1-6 gives the full variable domain: EPEVTQTPSHQVTQMGQEVILRCVPISNHLYFYWYRQILGQKVEFLVSFYNNEISEKSEIFDDQFSVERPDGSNFTLKIRSTKLEDSAMYFCASSEGTGVITLHFGNGTRLTVT.

J is TRBJ1-5 and V is TRBV3-1 (or the pseudogene TRBV3-2), with D unclear. The CDR3 extends over 15 amino acids. With 1 base removed from V and 0 bases from J, the gap between germline ends came to 7 bases. The germline gives CDR1 LGHDT, CDR2 YNNKEL (reference sequence). The CDR3 DNA reads as TGTGCCAGCAGCCAAGGAGGGAATAGCAATCAGCCCCAGCATTTT. It yields the protein CASSQGGNSNQPQHF.

This clone appeared many times. The chain has TRBV9 and TRBJ1-2, with 8 positions matching TRBD1. J was trimmed by 7 bases and V by 3 bases; bases with no gene match: 8. Germline CDR1 and CDR2: SGDLS and YYNGEE. The CDR3 consists of 14 residues. The CDR3 DNA reads as TGTGCCAGCAGCGCCACAGGGGGAGGTGGTGGCTACACCTTC. It yields the protein CASSATGGGGGYTF.

The CDR3: CASSILQGAGGYTF. In nucleotides, the CDR3 is TGTGCCAGTAGTATACTTCAGGGGGCAGGTGGCTACACCTTC. The chain recombines TRBV19 with TRBJ1-2; 8 bases match TRBD1. With V trimmed by 2 bases and J by 7 bases, 6 bases remained unmatched. Germline lookup yields CDR1 LNHDA and CDR2 SQIVND (reference sequence). The CDR3 contains 14 residues.

The rearrangement links TRBV6-5 to TRBJ1-1; TRBD1 aligns across 8 bases. The CDR3 sequence is 13 residues long. V was clipped by 4 bases and J by 8 bases; unmatched bases: 6. Germline V gene sequence: CDR1 MNHEY, CDR2 SVGAGI. The DNA for the CDR3 is TGTGCCAGCAGTTCCCTAGGACAGGGCGAAGCTTTCTTT. Translating gives CASSSLGQGEAFF.

This chain's CDR3 is CASSFQSGQPQHF. In DNA, the CDR3 is TGCGCCAGCAGCTTCCAATCGGGTCAGCCCCAGCATTTT. The chain couples TRBV5-1 to TRBJ1-5; D is unclear. This CDR3 region has 13 residues. Trimming took 2 bases from V and 6 from J, leaving 9 bases between them. The germline gives CDR1 SGHRS, CDR2 YFSETQ.

This chain links TRBV7-9 with TRBJ2-3, with 10 nucleotides matching TRBD2. The V gene's germline CDR1 is SEHNR and CDR2 FQNEAQ (reference sequence). The CDR3 is made up of 15 amino acids. The ends lost 1 base at V and 6 bases at J; junction bases unmatched: 4. The CDR3 spells CASSLVTSGADTQYF. The CDR3 coding sequence is TGTGCCAGCAGCTTAGTAACTAGCGGGGCGGATACGCAGTATTTT.

J is TRBJ2-3 and V is TRBV18, with 10 bases aligning to TRBD1. Germline CDR1 reads KGHSH; CDR2 reads LQKENI. This CDR3 is built from 15 residues. Trimming removed 6 bases from V and 2 bases from J; junction bases left unmatched: 5. The CDR3 reads CASSRQGASTDTQYF. CDR3 DNA: TGTGCCAGCTCGAGACAGGGGGCTTCCACAGATACGCAGTATTTT.

The genes are TRBV7-2 and TRBJ1-1, with a tentative D call TRBD1 (6 bases). The germline CDR1 and CDR2 sequences are SGHTA and FQGNSA. CDR3 length equals 15 residues. V was pared by 2 bases and J by 0 bases, with 10 bases between. In DNA form, the CDR3 reads TGTGCCAGCAGCTTACCCGGGACACTGAACACTGAAGCTTTCTTT. Its translation: CASSLPGTLNTEAFF.

The chain recombines TRBV5-1 with TRBJ2-1, with 10 bases matching TRBD1. Germline values: CDR1 SGHRS, CDR2 YFSETQ. V shed 3 bases and J 6 bases; nucleotides not matched to a gene: 6. The CDR3 has 15 amino acids. CDR3 protein: CASSSEGQGFNEQFF. The CDR3 nucleotides are TGCGCCAGCAGCTCAGAGGGACAGGGGTTCAATGAGCAGTTCTTC.

The rearrangement uses TRBV27 and TRBJ2-7; D might be TRBD1 (6 bases). CDR3 length equals 14 residues. Trimming removed 3 bases from V and 7 bases from J, with 16 bases in between. The germline gives CDR1 MNHEY, CDR2 SMNVEV (reference sequence). CDR3 region: CASSFLPFDREQYF. The CDR3 region has the DNA TGTGCCAGCAGTTTCCTTCCCTTCGACAGGGAGCAGTACTTC.

V is TRBV6-5 and J is TRBJ2-7; tentative D call: TRBD2 (6 bases). Trimming took 5 bases from V and 6 from J, leaving 20 bases between them. CDR1 and CDR2 from the germline V gene are MNHEY and SVGAGI. The CDR3 length is 15 residues. The CDR3 region is CASSKRDSPGGEQYF. In DNA, the CDR3 is TGTGCCAGCAGTAAACGAGACAGCCCCGGGGGCGAGCAGTACTTC.

The chain uses TRBV4-2 and TRBJ1-5; D remains ambiguous. The V gene lost 0 bases and the J gene lost 4 bases, with 4 bases spanning the gap. Per germline, CDR1 LGHNA and CDR2 YNFKEQ. CDR3 length: 13 residues. CDR3 in amino acids: CASSQESNQPQHF. The CDR3 coding sequence is TGTGCCAGCAGCCAAGAATCGAATCAGCCCCAGCATTTT.

In DNA, the CDR3 is TGTGCCAGCTCCCTGGGACAGTTGGCCACCGGGGAGCTGTTTTTT. Encoded protein: CASSLGQLATGELFF. The chain recombines TRBV18 with TRBJ2-2; 7 nucleotides line up with TRBD1. With 6 bases clipped from V and 4 bases from J, the junction kept 8 bases outside the gene matches. CDR1 and CDR2 from the germline V gene are KGHSH and LQKENI. This CDR3 comprises 15 residues.

This rearrangement joins TRBV18 to TRBJ1-6; D uncertain. Per germline, CDR1 KGHSH and CDR2 LQKENI. V shed 2 bases and J shed 7 bases, with 6 bases lying between them. The length of the CDR3 is 13 residues. DNA for the CDR3: TGTGCCAGCTCACCAGGAGGGAATTCACCCCTCCACTTT. Protein: CASSPGGNSPLHF.

This clone was observed a single time. This CDR3 reads CASSVSSGGANTGELFF. CDR3 coding DNA: TGTGCCAGCAGCGTCAGTAGCGGGGGGGCGAACACCGGGGAGCTGTTTTTT. The V and J genes are TRBV9 and TRBJ2-2; the match to TRBD2 covers 11 bases. Trimming removed 2 bases from V and 0 bases from J; junction bases left unmatched: 3. The V gene's germline CDR1 is SGDLS and CDR2 YYNGEE. The CDR3 covers 17 residues. The full variable domain, its missing parts supplied by reference TRBV9 and TRBJ2-2, is DSGVTQTPKHLITATGQRVTLRCSPRSGDLSVYWYQQSLDQGLQFLIQYYNGEERAKGNILERFSAQQFPDLHSELNLSSLELGDSALYFCASSVSSGGANTGELFFGEGSRLTVL.

The rearrangement links TRBV15 to TRBJ2-3; D gene ambiguous. The CDR3 runs 14 residues. V shed 0 bases and J shed 3 bases, with 7 bases lying between them. Germline V lookup: CDR1 LNHNV, CDR2 YYDKDF (reference sequence). CDR3 sequence: CATSRDLRTDTQYF. The DNA for the CDR3 is TGTGCCACCAGCAGAGATCTGAGGACAGATACGCAGTATTTT.

This sequence joins TRBV12-3 or TRBV12-4 and TRBJ1-2, with D tentatively TRBD1 (6 bases). The CDR3 has 13 amino acids. The V end was cut by 6 bases, the J end by 4 bases, with 12 bases between. The chain's CDR3 is CASSPDRTYGYTF. The CDR3 DNA follows: TGTGCCAGCAGCCCCGACAGGACCTATGGCTACACCTTC.

This clone was observed a handful of times. The genes are TRBV4-2 and TRBJ2-7; D is ambiguous. V was shortened by 0 bases and J by 8 bases, with 8 bases between the two germline ends. This CDR3 comprises 12 residues. The V gene's germline CDR1 is LGHNA and CDR2 YNFKEQ. CDR3 amino acids: CASSQETTKQYF. DNA for the CDR3: TGTGCCAGCAGCCAAGAAACTACTAAGCAGTACTTC.

The chain links TRBV10-3 to TRBJ1-2, with 7 nucleotides matching TRBD1. Unmatched junction bases numbered 15, after V lost 4 bases and J lost 4 bases. Looked up from germline, CDR1 is ENHRY and CDR2 is SYGVKD. The CDR3 sequence is 17 residues long. CDR3 amino acids: CAISAPGTAGGGYGYTF. The CDR3, as DNA: TGTGCCATCAGTGCGCCAGGGACAGCCGGAGGGGGCTATGGCTACACCTTC.

This chain uses TRBV3-1 (or the pseudogene TRBV3-2) with TRBJ1-5, with 8 bases lining up with TRBD1. The CDR3 consists of 15 residues. CDR1 LGHDT and CDR2 YNNKEL come from the germline V gene (reference sequence). V gave up 0 bases and J gave up 10 bases; unmatched junction bases: 8. This CDR3 reads CASSQDPTGAHPQHF. The DNA for the CDR3 is TGTGCCAGCAGCCAAGATCCGACAGGGGCTCATCCCCAGCATTTT.

The rearrangement links TRBV19 to TRBJ2-3; 7 positions agree with TRBD1. This CDR3 region has 13 residues. Germline CDR1 and CDR2: LNHDA and SQIVND (reference sequence). Germline trimming cut 3 bases from V and 5 bases from J; bases unmatched to any gene: 2. The CDR3 sequence is CASSMQGEDTQYF. CDR3 DNA: TGTGCCAGTAGTATGCAGGGGGAAGATACGCAGTATTTT.

The genes are TRBV30 and TRBJ2-1; D might be TRBD2 (7 bases). CDR3 length: 13 amino acids. Trimming took off 6 bases at V and 5 bases at J, with 14 bases between the two ends. Germline V lookup: CDR1 GTSNPN, CDR2 SVGIG (reference sequence). CDR3 protein: CACFRGGNNEQFF. CDR3 nucleotides: TGTGCCTGTTTTAGGGGGGGGAACAATGAGCAGTTCTTC.

V usage is TRBV7-9 and J usage is TRBJ2-1, with D possibly TRBD1 on 7 matching bases. Germline values: CDR1 SEHNR, CDR2 FQNEAQ (reference sequence). V shed 7 bases and J shed 5 bases, with 18 bases lying between them. The CDR3 is 15 residues long. DNA for the CDR3: TGTGCCAGCATCCTCGCGGGACAGATCAACAATGAGCAGTTCTTC. It encodes CASILAGQINNEQFF.

This chain links TRBV7-2 with TRBJ1-2; TRBD1 is a possible D gene (6 bases). Germline V gives CDR1 SGHTA, CDR2 FQGNSA. V lost 2 bases and J lost 4, with 14 bases in between. There are 15 residues in the CDR3. CDR3 sequence reads: CASSLNGGRGYGYTF. Here the CDR3 DNA reads TGTGCCAGCAGCTTAAACGGGGGGCGCGGCTATGGCTACACCTTC.

The chain is built from TRBV5-1 and TRBJ2-5; 8 bases map to TRBD2. Germline V gives CDR1 SGHRS, CDR2 YFSETQ. CDR3 length equals 17 residues. V lost 0 bases and J lost 2; bases outside the gene matches: 9. The CDR3 loop is CASSLEPGGPRQETQYF. The CDR3 DNA sequence: TGCGCCAGCAGCTTGGAACCGGGGGGGCCGAGACAAGAGACCCAGTACTTC.

The V call is TRBV7-9, the J call TRBJ2-5; D is perhaps TRBD2 (5 bases). Germline assignment: CDR1 SEHNR and CDR2 FQNEAQ (reference sequence). The CDR3 has 13 amino acids. Trimming took off 10 bases at V and 5 bases at J, with 17 bases between the two ends. For the CDR3, the DNA is TGTGCCACCAAGGGAGAGGGAAGGGAGACCCAGTACTTC. It specifies CATKGEGRETQYF.

This clone was counted between two and nine times. At the DNA level, this CDR3 is encoded by other sequences in the same sample as well. The chain uses TRBV3-1 (or the pseudogene TRBV3-2) and TRBJ2-7; 8 bases are a match to TRBD1. V shed 3 bases and J 3 bases; nucleotides not matched to a gene: 1. This CDR3 is built from 13 residues. Germline V gene sequence: CDR1 LGHDT, CDR2 YNNKEL (reference sequence). The CDR3 sequence: CASSHGTGYEQYF. The CDR3 bases are TGTGCCAGCAGCCACGGGACAGGCTACGAGCAGTACTTC.

The genes are TRBV19 and TRBJ2-1; 13 nucleotides match TRBD2. The ends lost 5 bases at V and 5 bases at J; junction bases unmatched: 6. The CDR3 has 16 amino acids. CDR1 is LNHDA, CDR2 SQIVND, per germline (reference sequence). The CDR3 reads CASSPKLAGGHNEQFF. Here the CDR3 DNA reads TGTGCCAGTAGTCCAAAACTAGCGGGGGGGCACAATGAGCAGTTCTTC.

This sequence joins TRBV7-9 and TRBJ2-3; TRBD2 agrees at 11 bases. The CDR3 runs 16 residues. The V segment lost 1 base and the J segment 5 bases; nucleotides outside the gene matches: 5. Germline CDR1 reads SEHNR; CDR2 reads FQNEAQ (reference sequence). CDR3 amino acids: CASSLGLAGGVDTQYF. For the CDR3, the DNA is TGTGCCAGCAGCTTAGGTCTAGCGGGGGGCGTAGATACGCAGTATTTT.

The rearrangement uses TRBV7-6 and TRBJ2-1; D gene ambiguous. This CDR3 has 13 amino acids. Germline assignment: CDR1 SGHVS and CDR2 FNYEAQ. Trimming removed 3 bases at V and 0 bases at J, with 3 bases between. As DNA, the CDR3 is TGTGCCAGCAGCTTTAGCTCCTACAATGAGCAGTTCTTC. It specifies CASSFSSYNEQFF.

The chain is built from TRBV18 and TRBJ2-3; the match to TRBD1 covers 9 bases. Germline V gene lookup returns CDR1 KGHSH and CDR2 LQKENI. The J segment lost 5 bases and the V segment lost 0 bases, leaving 9 bases of the junction unmatched. The CDR3 has 17 amino acids. Written as DNA, the CDR3 is TGTGCCAGCTCACCACCGAGGGGGACAGGGCCCCAAGATACGCAGTATTTT. Amino acid sequence: CASSPPRGTGPQDTQYF.